The sequence of this T cell receptor (beta chain) was determined in a study of Graves' ophthalmopathy and Graves' hyperthyroidism. Trimming removed 5 bases from V and 6 bases from J; junction bases left unmatched: 6. The CDR3 covers 14 residues. From germline, CDR1 is SGHTA and CDR2 FQGNSA. Using RNA transcripts, the TCR beta CDR3 regions were amplified. First-round RT-PCR with HTBI primers preceded a second-round multiplex PCR. From the multiplex PCR reads, TCRdb called clonotypes with MiXCR, one entry per CDR3 protein. The sample contains about 160,000 distinct CDR3 sequences, approximately 38% of which appear only once. Symptoms, serum thyroxine and TRAb, thyroid ultrasound, and orbital computed tomography formed the diagnostic basis.

The sample taken for sequencing was peripheral blood. The origin of this receptor is a woman aged 40 to 50 with Graves' ophthalmopathy. The V and J genes are TRBV7-2 and TRBJ1-2; 10 nucleotides agree with TRBD1. Here the CDR3 DNA reads TGTGCCAGCAGCCGGGACAGGGGTTTCGATGGCTACACCTTC. Translated, it gives CASSRDRGFDGYTF. The entire variable domain, with the rest obtained from reference TRBV7-2 and TRBJ1-2, is as follows: GAGVSQSPSNKVTEKGKDVELRCDPISGHTALYWYRQSLGQGLEFLIYFQGNSAPDKSGLPSDRFSAERTGGSVSTLTIQRTQQEDSAVYLCASSRDRGFDGYTFGSGTRLTVV.